Below are 22 T cell receptor beta chains sequenced from a single sample in a study of CD8+CD57+ T cells in acquired aplastic anemia. Sequencing was done on patients that had shown CD8+CD57+ cell expansion by flow cytometry. Profiles of TCR beta VDJ and CDR3 were generated from a genomic DNA template. TCRdb reprocessed the reads via MiXCR and lists one record per CDR3 protein. The sample holds some 200,000 distinct CDR3 sequences, almost 50% seen once. The specimen sequenced was sorted CD4+, CD8+, or CD8+CD57+ T cells (not recorded which) from PBMCs. All receptors come from a human donor with aplastic anemia.

This sequence joins TRBV7-2 and TRBJ2-1, with D unclear. With 2 bases removed from V and 4 bases from J, the gap between germline ends came to 15 bases. This CDR3 is 16 amino acids long. Per germline, CDR1 SGHTA and CDR2 FQGNSA. CDR3 in amino acids: CASSLSTRLRYNEQFF. Written as DNA, the CDR3 is TGTGCCAGCAGCTTAAGTACCCGACTGCGGTACAATGAGCAGTTCTTC. The variable domain in full, completed from reference TRBV7-2 and TRBJ2-1, reads GAGVSQSPSNKVTEKGKDVELRCDPISGHTALYWYRQSLGQGLEFLIYFQGNSAPDKSGLPSDRFSAERTGGSVSTLTIQRTQQEDSAVYLCASSLSTRLRYNEQFFGPGTRLTVL.

V is TRBV19 and J is TRBJ2-3, with TRBD2 matching 14 bases. Germline CDR1 is LNHDA and CDR2 is SQIVND (reference sequence). V trimming: 4 bases; J trimming: 3 bases; junction bases outside the gene matches: 3. The CDR3 spans 16 residues. In DNA form, the CDR3 reads TGTGCCAGTAGTACGGGACTAGCGGGGGTGACAGATACGCAGTATTTT. Translated, it gives CASSTGLAGVTDTQYF.

The chain couples TRBV7-8 to TRBJ2-7; 9 nucleotides match TRBD2. Trimming cost V 2 bases and J 3 bases; bases outside gene matches: 5. Germline lookup yields CDR1 SGHVS and CDR2 FQNEAQ. The CDR3 has 15 amino acids. The CDR3 here is CASSLKLAGGYEQYF. Here the CDR3 DNA reads TGTGCCAGCAGCTTAAAACTAGCGGGTGGCTACGAGCAGTACTTC.

This clonotype showed up just a few times. A single base separates this from a much larger clone, so it may be a read error. The rearrangement uses TRBV5-5 and TRBJ2-7; the D is unclear. The CDR3 length is 16 residues. CDR1 and CDR2 (germline): SGHKS, YYEKEE (reference sequence). Here the CDR3 DNA reads TGCGCCAGCAGCAAAGATCCCCAGGACGGCGACTACGAGCAGTACTTC. It yields the protein CASSKDPQDGDYEQYF.

The chain carries TRBV18 and TRBJ2-7, with 9 nucleotides matching TRBD2. V dropped 5 bases and J dropped 1; count of bases not matched to a gene: 6. The germline V gene has CDR1 KGHSH and CDR2 LQKENI. The CDR3 loop spans 15 amino acids. CDR3 sequence: CASSYSGGLSYEQYF. The CDR3 nucleotides read TGTGCCAGCTCATATAGCGGGGGATTGTCCTACGAGCAGTACTTC.

The V and J genes are TRBV10-3 and TRBJ2-5, with D perhaps matching TRBD1 or TRBD2 (5 bases each). CDR3 length: 13 residues. Trimming stripped 5 bases from V and 4 bases from J, with 11 bases between. Germline V gene lookup returns CDR1 ENHRY and CDR2 SYGVKD. The CDR3 nucleotides are TGTGCCATCAGTCCGGGACGGGGAGAGACCCAGTACTTC. It yields the protein CAISPGRGETQYF.

This clonotype was seen ten or more times. This chain connects TRBV9 to TRBJ1-4; D unresolved. V lost 1 base, J lost 3 bases, and 10 bases lay in between. The CDR3 covers 15 residues. Germline lookup yields CDR1 SGDLS and CDR2 YYNGEE. CDR3 residues: CASSVTAAANEKLFF. The CDR3 coding sequence is TGTGCCAGCAGCGTAACGGCGGCCGCTAATGAAAAACTGTTTTTT.

In this sample, this clonotype turned up many times. V usage is TRBV7-8 and J usage is TRBJ2-3; D is unresolved. Trimming pared 5 bases from V and 2 bases from J, leaving 11 bases between. The germline gives CDR1 SGHVS, CDR2 FQNEAQ. The CDR3 covers 14 residues. Here the CDR3 reads CASSHRITTDTQYF. As DNA, the CDR3 is TGTGCCAGCAGCCACCGTATAACCACAGATACGCAGTATTTT.

As for this clonotype: Because it lacks the conserved phenylalanine or tryptophan at the end, this CDR3 is likely a read error. The chain is built from TRBV19 and TRBJ1-3; TRBD1 might be the D (5 bases). This CDR3 region has 14 residues. Germline CDR1 reads LNHDA; CDR2 reads SQIVND (reference sequence). CDR3 residues: CAGSMGGRGNTIYS. The CDR3 DNA reads as TGTGCCGGTAGTATGGGGGGAAGAGGAAACACCATATATTCT.

This clonotype was recorded many times. The chain joins TRBV20-1 to TRBJ1-1; 9 bases match TRBD1. The CDR3 contains 12 residues. Germline CDR1 and CDR2: DFQATT and SNEGSKA (reference sequence). The J segment lost 7 bases and the V segment lost 5 bases, leaving 5 bases of the junction unmatched. CDR3 amino acids: CSARRQGGEAFF. In DNA, the CDR3 is TGCAGTGCTCGTAGACAGGGGGGTGAAGCTTTCTTT.

The rearrangement links TRBV19 to TRBJ1-5; 7 bases align to TRBD1. The CDR3 totals 14 residues. V trimming: 7 bases; J trimming: 8 bases; junction bases outside the gene matches: 11. Per germline, CDR1 LNHDA and CDR2 SQIVND (reference sequence). The CDR3 nucleotides read TGTGCCAGTATAAGAACAGGGGTGTTGGAGCCCCAGCATTTT. The encoded protein is CASIRTGVLEPQHF.

The chain uses TRBV2 and TRBJ2-5, with 16 bases fitting TRBD2. CDR1 and CDR2 from the germline V gene are SNHLY and FYNNEI. This CDR3 comprises 17 residues. J was trimmed by 0 bases and V by 6 bases; bases with no gene match: 4. The CDR3 sequence: CASRQGLAGGHQETQYF. The CDR3 DNA follows: TGTGCCAGCAGGCAGGGACTAGCGGGGGGGCACCAAGAGACCCAGTACTTC.

The chain has TRBV20-1 and TRBJ1-3; D might be TRBD1 (5 bases). The CDR3 loop spans 13 amino acids. Trimming pared 0 bases from V and 2 bases from J, leaving 5 bases between. Germline V gene lookup returns CDR1 DFQATT and CDR2 SNEGSKA (reference sequence). This CDR3 is CSAREGAGNTIYF. The CDR3 nucleotides are TGCAGTGCTAGAGAGGGGGCTGGAAACACCATATATTTT.

The CDR3, as DNA: TGCAGCGGCAGTAGGGGAAACACCATATATTTT. Amino acid sequence: CSGSRGNTIYF. The V and J genes are TRBV29-1 and TRBJ1-3; D remains ambiguous. The germline CDR1 and CDR2 sequences are SQVTM and ANQGSEA. CDR3 length: 11 residues. V was clipped by 7 bases and J by 4 bases, with 8 bases between them.

In its sample, this clonotype was seen many times. The chain uses TRBV19 and TRBJ2-1, with 9 bases matching TRBD2. The trim removed 5 bases at V and 1 base at J, leaving 9 bases unmatched. Germline CDR1 and CDR2: LNHDA and SQIVND (reference sequence). The CDR3 has 17 residues. As DNA, the CDR3 is TGTGCCAGTAGTGTCGGGGTAGCGGGGGTGTCCTACAATGAGCAGTTCTTC. It encodes CASSVGVAGVSYNEQFF.

The rearrangement joins TRBV9 to TRBJ2-7; perhaps D is TRBD1 or TRBD2 (5 bases each). Per the germline V gene, CDR1 is SGDLS and CDR2 is YYNGEE. The CDR3 is 16 residues long. V was clipped by 0 bases and J by 3 bases, with 16 bases between them. The CDR3: CASSVGAFGAGYEQYF. In nucleotides, the CDR3 is TGTGCCAGCAGCGTAGGGGCATTCGGGGCTGGCTACGAGCAGTACTTC.

As regards this clonotype: Given a much more abundant clone one base away, this may be a read error. The chain recombines TRBV20-1 with TRBJ2-2; 11 nucleotides match TRBD2. Germline V CDR1 and CDR2: DFQATT, SNEGSKA (reference sequence). This CDR3 has 16 amino acids. CDR3 sequence (DNA): TGCAGTGCCCCTTGGCCGCGTAGCGGGGGGGCCGGGGGGCTGTTTTTT. This gives the protein CSAPWPRSGGAGGLFF.

V gene TRBV6-1 combines with J gene TRBJ2-1; 12 bases agree with TRBD2. J was trimmed by 7 bases and V by 6 bases; bases with no gene match: 13. Germline lookup yields CDR1 MNHNS and CDR2 SASEGT. The CDR3 covers 17 residues. Written as DNA, the CDR3 is TGTGCCAGCAGAAGATACAGGGCTAGCGGGGGGGCTAATGAGCAGTTCTTC. Amino acid sequence: CASRRYRASGGANEQFF.

Here the CDR3 reads CASSTEAARNNSPLHF. In DNA, the CDR3 is TGTGCCAGCAGTACCGAAGCAGCGCGCAATAATTCACCCCTCCACTTT. The chain recombines TRBV9 with TRBJ1-6; D gene uncertain. The CDR3 has 16 residues. Germline-derived CDR1 and CDR2 are SGDLS and YYNGEE. With 5 bases removed from V and 5 bases from J, the gap between germline ends came to 17 bases.

This clonotype was seen at least ten times. The chain links TRBV6-5 to TRBJ1-2; 8 nucleotides match TRBD1. The CDR3 is made up of 15 amino acids. With V trimmed by 6 bases and J by 5 bases, 11 bases remained unmatched. Germline loops: CDR1 MNHEY, CDR2 SVGAGI. Here the CDR3 DNA reads TGTGCCAGCAGCCCCTGGACAGGGTGGAGATATGGCTACACCTTC. This gives the protein CASSPWTGWRYGYTF.

This clonotype was recorded only once. CDR3 protein: CASSQAGFSTDTQYF. The CDR3, as DNA: TGTGCCAGCAGCCAAGCGGGGTTCAGCACAGATACGCAGTATTTT. The chain recombines TRBV7-2 with TRBJ2-3, with TRBD2 matching over 7 bases. There are 15 residues in the CDR3. Germline CDR1 reads SGHTA; CDR2 reads FQGNSA. V trimming: 5 bases; J trimming: 0 bases; junction bases outside the gene matches: 5. Supplemented by reference TRBV7-2 and TRBJ2-3, the full variable domain reads GAGVSQSPSNKVTEKGKDVELRCDPISGHTALYWYRQSLGQGLEFLIYFQGNSAPDKSGLPSDRFSAERTGGSVSTLTIQRTQQEDSAVYLCASSQAGFSTDTQYFGPGTRLTVL.

There are a few counts of this clonotype. This chain connects TRBV14 to TRBJ1-5; possible D gene TRBD1, 6 bases. V shed 1 base and J shed 7 bases, with 17 bases lying between them. The CDR3 has 16 amino acids. From germline, CDR1 is SGHDN and CDR2 FVKESK. The CDR3 region has the DNA TGTGCCAGCAGCCAAGGAGGGGGGAGGGCTTGGCAGCCCCAGCATTTT. Translation: CASSQGGGRAWQPQHF.